These 24 T cell receptor beta chains were all obtained from the same sample, sequenced in a study of human T cells and chemical hapten exposure (dated by TCRdb to the early 2020s). The sample's time point, from its label and the paper: patch test 1, 2 weeks after DPC sensitization. In light of the paper, this sample's treatment or condition label describes: therapeutic diphenylcyclopropenone sensitization with weekly scalp DPC. Library preparation was by RACE. The listed sequencing device is NextSeq 500. TCRdb redid the processing of the public reads, applying fastp at Q25 and MiXCR, and retained in-frame beta chains. CDR3 protein duplicates are merged, each entry listing the most common genes and DNA. The sample profile shows about 120,000 distinct CDR3 sequences; roughly 13% of them were found once. The biggest ten clones account for 0.7% to 0.95% of the sample. The sequencing used whole blood, collected in connection with sensitization to the hapten diphenylcyclopropenone (DPC). The receptor set was obtained from a man between 18 and 35 years old with alopecia areata. Some clones in this sample may be carry-over from other donors' samples.

This clonotype came up a few times. The V call is TRBV13, the J call TRBJ1-6; no clear D gene. Germline V gene sequence: CDR1 PRHDT, CDR2 FYEKMQ (reference sequence). The CDR3 covers 13 residues. Trimming removed 5 bases from V and 7 bases from J, with 9 bases in between. Here the CDR3 reads CASSGADNSPLHF. For the CDR3, the DNA is TGTGCCAGCAGCGGAGCGGACAATTCACCCCTCCACTTT.

CDR3 bases: TGTGCCAGCAGTTACGCGGGCCCCACAGATACGCAGTATTTT. Its protein is CASSYAGPTDTQYF. The chain uses TRBV6-2 or TRBV6-3 and TRBJ2-3, with a possible D match to TRBD2 (5 bases). Per the germline V gene, CDR1 is MNHEY and CDR2 is SVGEGT. The germline V and J ends were trimmed by 2 bases and 2 bases, with 8 bases remaining between them. There are 14 residues in the CDR3.

This clonotype was counted between two and nine times. The J gene is TRBJ1-6, the V gene TRBV7-3; D is undetermined. The CDR3 runs 14 residues. V was trimmed by 5 bases and J by 16 bases, leaving 21 bases between them. Germline-derived CDR1 and CDR2 are SGHTA and FQGTGA. The CDR3 protein is CASSTSGGSIDLHF. Here the CDR3 DNA reads TGTGCCAGCAGCACGAGTGGAGGGAGCATAGATCTCCACTTT.

This clonotype was seen a few times. The rearrangement joins TRBV11-2 to TRBJ2-1; D tentatively fits TRBD1 or TRBD2 (6 bases each). Germline V gives CDR1 SGHAT, CDR2 FQNNGV. V lost 6 bases, J lost 5 bases, and 11 bases lay in between. The CDR3 sequence is 13 residues long. CDR3 DNA: TGTGCCAGCAGTCCGGGGGCAAACAATGAGCAGTTCTTC. Translating it yields CASSPGANNEQFF.

V and J are TRBV4-3 and TRBJ1-1; D gene ambiguous. In germline, CDR1 is LGHNA, CDR2 YSLEER. Trimming stripped 1 base from V and 1 base from J, with 4 bases between. The CDR3 length is 13 residues. CDR3 in amino acids: CASSQGGNTEAFF. Written as DNA, the CDR3 is TGCGCCAGCAGCCAAGGAGGGAACACTGAAGCTTTCTTT.

This clonotype was counted only a few times. The V and J genes are TRBV29-1 and TRBJ1-1, with TRBD1 as a possible D gene (5 bases). This CDR3 spans 12 amino acids. V was pared by 3 bases and J by 3 bases, with 8 bases between. Germline CDR1 reads SQVTM; CDR2 reads ANQGSEA. CDR3 amino acids: CSVETAHTEAFF. Here the CDR3 DNA reads TGCAGCGTTGAGACAGCACACACTGAAGCTTTCTTT.

The V call is TRBV27, the J call TRBJ2-1; maybe TRBD1 (5 bases). The CDR3 has 18 residues. The germline V gene encodes CDR1 MNHEY and CDR2 SMNVEV (reference sequence). The V and J ends lost 4 bases and 5 bases respectively, with 24 bases between them. In DNA form, the CDR3 reads TGTGCCAGCAGTTCGCGGACCTTCAGGGTGTATGGGAACAATGAGCAGTTCTTC. Encoded protein: CASSSRTFRVYGNNEQFF.

The rearrangement links TRBV18 to TRBJ1-2; unclear D gene. The germline V and J ends were trimmed by 0 bases and 6 bases, with 11 bases remaining between them. The CDR3 loop spans 14 amino acids. Germline CDR1 and CDR2: KGHSH and LQKENI. The CDR3 DNA reads TGTGCCAGCTCACCACCATTGGTGCGGGATGGCTACACCTTC. As protein: CASSPPLVRDGYTF.

The table lists this clonotype with a few counts. The chain has TRBV2 and TRBJ2-1; 7 bases are shared with TRBD1. This CDR3 region has 15 residues. The germline CDR1 and CDR2 sequences are SNHLY and FYNNEI. Trimming removed 4 bases from V and 0 bases from J; junction bases left unmatched: 3. CDR3 DNA sequence: TGTGCCAGCAGTGCAGACAGGGCCTCCTACAATGAGCAGTTCTTC. This gives the protein CASSADRASYNEQFF.

This clonotype appeared a few times. This sequence joins TRBV6-4 and TRBJ2-2, with D possibly being TRBD2 (5 bases). CDR1 is MRHNA, CDR2 SNTAGT, per germline. Deletions cut 2 bases from V and 4 bases from J, with 5 bases between. CDR3 length equals 13 residues. The CDR3 coding sequence is TGTGCCAGCAGTGACGGGAGCACCGGGGAGCTGTTTTTT. This sequence encodes CASSDGSTGELFF.

This clonotype was seen at least ten times. The V and J genes are TRBV11-2 and TRBJ2-7; tentative D call: TRBD1 (5 bases). CDR3 length: 14 amino acids. Germline loops: CDR1 SGHAT, CDR2 FQNNGV. V gave up 4 bases and J gave up 3 bases, with 13 bases separating them. The CDR3 region is CASSSNRYYYEQYF. The DNA of the CDR3 is TGTGCCAGCAGCTCGAACAGGTACTACTACGAGCAGTACTTC.

In its sample, this clonotype was seen a few times. The J gene is TRBJ2-7, the V gene TRBV6-1, with TRBD2 as a possible D gene (5 bases). Germline V gene data show CDR1 as MNHNS and CDR2 as SASEGT. There are 13 residues in the CDR3. Trimming removed 7 bases from V and 3 bases from J, with 13 bases in between. In DNA form, the CDR3 reads TGTGCCAGCACGGGGTACTCCGACTACGAGCAGTACGTC. It encodes CASTGYSDYEQYV.

The V call is TRBV5-1, the J call TRBJ2-3; 10 positions agree with TRBD1. This CDR3 comprises 16 residues. Germline V gene lookup returns CDR1 SGHRS and CDR2 YFSETQ. The V and J ends lost 4 bases and 4 bases, in that order; junction bases with no gene match: 9. The CDR3 sequence is CASSTRDRGAADTQYF. Here the CDR3 DNA reads TGCGCCAGCAGCACCCGGGACAGGGGCGCAGCAGATACGCAGTATTTT.

In its sample, this clonotype was seen many times. This sequence joins TRBV6-2 or TRBV6-3 and TRBJ2-1, with TRBD2 matching 9 bases. Trimming removed 0 bases from V and 8 bases from J; junction bases left unmatched: 8. This CDR3 region has 16 residues. Germline loops: CDR1 MNHEY, CDR2 SVGEGT. CDR3 nucleotide sequence: TGTGCCAGCAGTTACTCGGGTAGCGGGGGTTTGGATGAGCAGTTCTTC. Residues: CASSYSGSGGLDEQFF.

The chain uses TRBV29-1 and TRBJ1-1; TRBD1 is a possible D gene (5 bases). The CDR3 is made up of 14 amino acids. Trimming shortened V by 4 bases and J by 4 bases, and 16 bases separated the two germline ends. Germline V lookup: CDR1 SQVTM, CDR2 ANQGSEA. CDR3 protein: CSVGGRQGITEAFF. DNA for the CDR3: TGCAGCGTTGGGGGACGGCAGGGAATCACTGAAGCTTTCTTT.

J is TRBJ1-1 and V is TRBV5-1, with a possible D match to TRBD1 (5 bases). There are 14 residues in the CDR3. V gave up 1 base and J gave up 5 bases, with 12 bases separating them. CDR1 and CDR2 (germline): SGHRS, YFSETQ. CDR3 bases: TGCGCCAGCAGCTTGTGGCAGGGTCATACTGAAGCTTTCTTT. Translating gives CASSLWQGHTEAFF.

The rearrangement uses TRBV28 and TRBJ2-7; D is possibly TRBD1 (5 bases). V was cut by 1 base and J by 3 bases, with 10 bases left in between. Germline assignment: CDR1 MDHEN and CDR2 SYDVKM. The CDR3 length is 14 residues. The CDR3 reads CASSLLAGNYEQYF. DNA for the CDR3: TGTGCCAGCAGTTTATTGGCAGGGAACTACGAGCAGTACTTC.

The chain couples TRBV7-6 to TRBJ1-4; D is ambiguous. V gave up 6 bases and J gave up 7 bases, with 12 bases separating them. The CDR3 totals 13 residues. CDR1 and CDR2 (germline): SGHVS, FNYEAQ. CDR3 loop: CASRVRVGEKLFF. CDR3 nucleotide sequence: TGTGCCAGCAGAGTCAGAGTGGGTGAAAAACTGTTTTTT.

The J gene is TRBJ2-7, the V gene TRBV7-2; unclear D gene. The CDR3 has 13 residues. The ends were cut back, 5 bases at V and 1 base at J, with 9 bases in the middle. The germline V gene has CDR1 SGHTA and CDR2 FQGNSA. For the CDR3, the DNA is TGTGCCAGCAGCACCCAGGTGTCCTACGAGCAGTACTTC. Its translation is CASSTQVSYEQYF.

The rearrangement links TRBV6-1 to TRBJ2-5, with 11 bases fitting TRBD2. This CDR3 has 15 amino acids. The V segment lost 4 bases and the J segment 2 bases; nucleotides outside the gene matches: 3. CDR1 and CDR2 (germline): MNHNS, SASEGT. The CDR3 nucleotides read TGTGCCAGCAGTGCCCGACTAGCGGGGCAAGAGACCCAGTACTTC. Encoded protein: CASSARLAGQETQYF.

This clonotype has just a few counts. The chain links TRBV20-1 to TRBJ2-5; D remains unclear. Germline V gene data show CDR1 as DFQATT and CDR2 as SNEGSKA (reference sequence). This CDR3 is 12 amino acids long. V lost 7 bases and J 5 bases, leaving 14 bases between the germline ends. CDR3 bases: TGCAGTGTCTCTAAGGTCGAGGAGACCCAGTACTTC. It specifies CSVSKVEETQYF.

This clonotype was observed a few times. The chain carries TRBV19 and TRBJ2-7; 9 nucleotides match TRBD2. The germline V gene encodes CDR1 LNHDA and CDR2 SQIVND (reference sequence). The V and J ends lost 5 bases and 1 base, in that order; junction bases with no gene match: 9. The CDR3 covers 16 residues. CDR3 nucleotides: TGTGCCAGTAGTGGGAGTAAGCGGGGGGCTTCCTACGAGCAGTACTTC. It translates to CASSGSKRGASYEQYF.

The chain employs TRBV18 and TRBJ1-1; D remains unclear. Trimming stripped 1 base from V and 3 bases from J, with 12 bases between. In germline, CDR1 is KGHSH, CDR2 LQKENI. The CDR3 is 15 residues long. The CDR3 DNA sequence: TGTGCCAGCTCACCACTCTCCGGTGGGTACACTGAAGCTTTCTTT. It yields the protein CASSPLSGGYTEAFF.

The chain recombines TRBV6-5 with TRBJ1-1; D is undetermined. CDR1 and CDR2 from the germline V gene are MNHEY and SVGAGI. The V end was cut by 0 bases, the J end by 2 bases, with 7 bases between. CDR3 length: 14 residues. CDR3 bases: TGTGCCAGCAGTTACTCGTGGGGTAACACTGAAGCTTTCTTT. It yields the protein CASSYSWGNTEAFF.